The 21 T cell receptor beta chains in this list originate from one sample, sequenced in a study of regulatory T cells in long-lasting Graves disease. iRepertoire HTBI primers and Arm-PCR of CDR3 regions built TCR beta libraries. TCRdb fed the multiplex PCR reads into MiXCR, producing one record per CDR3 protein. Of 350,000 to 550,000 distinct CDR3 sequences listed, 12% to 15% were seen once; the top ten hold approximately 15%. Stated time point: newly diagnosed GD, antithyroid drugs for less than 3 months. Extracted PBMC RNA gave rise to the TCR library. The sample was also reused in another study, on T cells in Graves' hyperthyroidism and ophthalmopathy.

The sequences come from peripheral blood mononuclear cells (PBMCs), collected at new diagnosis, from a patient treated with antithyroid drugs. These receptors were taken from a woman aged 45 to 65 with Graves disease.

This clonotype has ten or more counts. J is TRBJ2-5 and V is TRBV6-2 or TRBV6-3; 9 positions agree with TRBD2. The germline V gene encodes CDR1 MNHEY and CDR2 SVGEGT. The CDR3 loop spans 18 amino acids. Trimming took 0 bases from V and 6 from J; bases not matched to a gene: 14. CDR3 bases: TGTGCCAGCAGTTACTCGGGGGCGGGAGGGCCTTTTTTAAAGACCCAGTACTTC. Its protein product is CASSYSGAGGPFLKTQYF.

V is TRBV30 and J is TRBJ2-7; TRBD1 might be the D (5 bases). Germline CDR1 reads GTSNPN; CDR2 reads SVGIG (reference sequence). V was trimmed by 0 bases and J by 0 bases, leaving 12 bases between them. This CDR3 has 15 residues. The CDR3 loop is CAWSVLGALSYEQYF. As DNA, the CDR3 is TGTGCCTGGAGTGTACTTGGGGCTCTCTCCTACGAGCAGTACTTC.

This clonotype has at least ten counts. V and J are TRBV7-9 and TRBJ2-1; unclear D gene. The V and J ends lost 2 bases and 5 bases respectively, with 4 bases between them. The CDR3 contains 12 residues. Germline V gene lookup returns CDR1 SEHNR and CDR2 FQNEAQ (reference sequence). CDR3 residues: CASSLLDNEQFF. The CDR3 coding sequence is TGTGCCAGCAGCTTACTGGACAATGAGCAGTTCTTC.

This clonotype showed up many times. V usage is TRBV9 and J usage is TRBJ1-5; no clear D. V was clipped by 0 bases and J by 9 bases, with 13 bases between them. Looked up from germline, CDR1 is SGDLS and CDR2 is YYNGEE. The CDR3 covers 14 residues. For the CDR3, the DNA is TGTGCCAGCAGCGTAGATGAAGGGTCATGGCCCCAGCATTTT. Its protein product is CASSVDEGSWPQHF.

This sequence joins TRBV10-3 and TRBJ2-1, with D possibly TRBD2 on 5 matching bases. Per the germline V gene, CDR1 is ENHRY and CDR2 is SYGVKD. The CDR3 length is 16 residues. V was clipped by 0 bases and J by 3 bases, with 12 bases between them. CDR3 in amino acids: CAISESIAGSYNEQFF. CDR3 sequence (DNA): TGTGCCATCAGTGAGTCCATCGCGGGCAGCTACAATGAGCAGTTCTTC.

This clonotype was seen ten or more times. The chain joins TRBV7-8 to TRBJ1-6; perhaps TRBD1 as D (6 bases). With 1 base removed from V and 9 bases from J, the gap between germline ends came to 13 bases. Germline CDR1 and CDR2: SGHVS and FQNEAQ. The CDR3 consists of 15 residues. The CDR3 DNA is TGTGCCAGCAGCTTAGGGGGGCAGGGGAGTTCACCCCTCCACTTT. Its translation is CASSLGGQGSSPLHF.

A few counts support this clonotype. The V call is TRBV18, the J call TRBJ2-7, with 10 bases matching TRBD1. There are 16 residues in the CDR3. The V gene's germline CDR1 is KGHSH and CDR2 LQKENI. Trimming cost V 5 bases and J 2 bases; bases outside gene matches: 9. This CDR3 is CASSTSRDRGPYEQYF. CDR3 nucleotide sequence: TGTGCCAGCTCAACGTCCCGGGACAGGGGTCCCTACGAGCAGTACTTC.

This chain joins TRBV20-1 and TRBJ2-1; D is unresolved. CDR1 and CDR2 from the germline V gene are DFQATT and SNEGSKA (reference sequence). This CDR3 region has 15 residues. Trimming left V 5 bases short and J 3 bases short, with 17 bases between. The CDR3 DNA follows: TGCAGTGCTCCGCATGTGGGCCGCGTCTACAATGAGCAGTTCTTC. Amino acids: CSAPHVGRVYNEQFF.

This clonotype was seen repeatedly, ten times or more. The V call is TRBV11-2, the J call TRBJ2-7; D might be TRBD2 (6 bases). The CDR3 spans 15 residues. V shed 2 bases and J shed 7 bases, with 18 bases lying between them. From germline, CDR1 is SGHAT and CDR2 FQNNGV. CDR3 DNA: TGTGCCAGCAGCTTAACCGGGACTCCATGGAGGGAGCAGTACTTC. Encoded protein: CASSLTGTPWREQYF. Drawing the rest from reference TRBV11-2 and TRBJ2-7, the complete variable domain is EAGVAQSPRYKIIEKRQSVAFWCNPISGHATLYWYQQILGQGPKLLIQFQNNGVVDDSQLPKDRFSAERLKGVDSTLKIQPAKLEDSAVYLCASSLTGTPWREQYFGPGTRLTVT.

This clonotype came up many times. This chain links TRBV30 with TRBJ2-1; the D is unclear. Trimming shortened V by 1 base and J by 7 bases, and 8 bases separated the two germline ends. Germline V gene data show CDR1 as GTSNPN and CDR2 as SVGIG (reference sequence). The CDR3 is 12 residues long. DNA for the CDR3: TGTGCCTGGAGTGCCGGGCCGAATGAGCAGTTCTTC. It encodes CAWSAGPNEQFF.

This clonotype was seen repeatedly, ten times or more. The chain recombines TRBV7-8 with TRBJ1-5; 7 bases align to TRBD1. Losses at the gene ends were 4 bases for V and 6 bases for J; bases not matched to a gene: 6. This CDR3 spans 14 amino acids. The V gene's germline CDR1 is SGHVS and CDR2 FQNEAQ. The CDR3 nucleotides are TGTGCCAGCAGCTCCCAGACAGGGTTTCAGCCCCAGCATTTT. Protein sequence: CASSSQTGFQPQHF.

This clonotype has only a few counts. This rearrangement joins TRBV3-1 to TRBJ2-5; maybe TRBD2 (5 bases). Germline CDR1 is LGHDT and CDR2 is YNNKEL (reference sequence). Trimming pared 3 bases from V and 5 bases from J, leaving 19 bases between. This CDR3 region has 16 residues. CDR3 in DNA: TGTGCCAGCAGCCAGATCTTGTGGGAGAAATGGGAGACCCAGTACTTC. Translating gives CASSQILWEKWETQYF.

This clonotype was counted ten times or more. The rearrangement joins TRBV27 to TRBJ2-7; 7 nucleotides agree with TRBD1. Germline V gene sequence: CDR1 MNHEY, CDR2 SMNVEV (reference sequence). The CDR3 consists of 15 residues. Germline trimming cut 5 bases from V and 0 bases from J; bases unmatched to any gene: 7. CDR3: CASSVSGGSSYEQYF. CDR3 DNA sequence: TGTGCCAGCAGTGTGTCAGGGGGAAGCTCCTACGAGCAGTACTTC.

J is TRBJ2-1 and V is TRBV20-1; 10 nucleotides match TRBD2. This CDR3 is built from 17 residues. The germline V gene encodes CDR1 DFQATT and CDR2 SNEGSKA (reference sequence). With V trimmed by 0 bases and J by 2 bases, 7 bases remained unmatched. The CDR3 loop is CSARDAGLAGAYNEQFF. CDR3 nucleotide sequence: TGCAGTGCTAGAGATGCTGGGCTAGCGGGAGCCTACAATGAGCAGTTCTTC.

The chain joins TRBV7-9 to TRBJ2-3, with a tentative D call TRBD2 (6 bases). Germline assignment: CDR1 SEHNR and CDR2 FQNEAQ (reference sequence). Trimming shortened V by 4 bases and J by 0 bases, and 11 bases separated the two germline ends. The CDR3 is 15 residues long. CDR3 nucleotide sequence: TGTGCCAGCAGCTACGGGACTTTTAGCACAGATACGCAGTATTTT. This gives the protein CASSYGTFSTDTQYF.

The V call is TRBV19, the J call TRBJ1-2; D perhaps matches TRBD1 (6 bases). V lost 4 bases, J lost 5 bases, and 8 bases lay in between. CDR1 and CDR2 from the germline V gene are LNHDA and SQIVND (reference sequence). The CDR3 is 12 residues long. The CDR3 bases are TGTGCCAGTAGTAACAGGGAGTATGGCTACACCTTC. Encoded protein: CASSNREYGYTF.

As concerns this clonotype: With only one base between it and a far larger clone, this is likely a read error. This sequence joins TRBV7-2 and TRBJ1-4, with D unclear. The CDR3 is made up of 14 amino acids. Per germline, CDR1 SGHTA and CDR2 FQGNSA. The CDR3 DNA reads TGTGCCAGCAGCCGTGAGGCAACTAATGAAAAACTGTGTTTT. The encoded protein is CASSREATNEKLCF.

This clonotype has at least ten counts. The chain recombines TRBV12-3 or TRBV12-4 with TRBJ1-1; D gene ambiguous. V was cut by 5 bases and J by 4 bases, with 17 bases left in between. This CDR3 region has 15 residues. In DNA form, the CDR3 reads TGTGCCAGCAGTCCTTCCGGACTCACGGCCACTGAAGCTTTCTTT. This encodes CASSPSGLTATEAFF.

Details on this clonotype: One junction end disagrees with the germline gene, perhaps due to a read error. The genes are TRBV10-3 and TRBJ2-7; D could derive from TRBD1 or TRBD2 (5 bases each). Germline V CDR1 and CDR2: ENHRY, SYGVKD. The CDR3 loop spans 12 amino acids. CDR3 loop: CAISQPGTAHRF. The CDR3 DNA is TGTGCCATCAGTCAGCCTGGGACGGCCCATCGCTTC.

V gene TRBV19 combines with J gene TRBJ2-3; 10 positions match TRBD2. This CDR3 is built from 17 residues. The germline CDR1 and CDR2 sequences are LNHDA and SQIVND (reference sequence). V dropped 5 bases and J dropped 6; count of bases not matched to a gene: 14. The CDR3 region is CASSSFPSGSISDTQYF. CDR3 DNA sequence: TGTGCCAGTAGTTCTTTTCCTAGCGGGAGTATATCGGATACGCAGTATTTT.

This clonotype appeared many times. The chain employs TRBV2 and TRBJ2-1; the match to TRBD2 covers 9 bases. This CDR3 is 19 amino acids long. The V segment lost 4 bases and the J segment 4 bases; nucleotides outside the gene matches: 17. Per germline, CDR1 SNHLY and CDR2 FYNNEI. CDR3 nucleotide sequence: TGTGCCAGCAGTGTAGGACTGCCGATGACTAGCGGAAGTTACAATGAGCAGTTCTTC. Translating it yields CASSVGLPMTSGSYNEQFF.